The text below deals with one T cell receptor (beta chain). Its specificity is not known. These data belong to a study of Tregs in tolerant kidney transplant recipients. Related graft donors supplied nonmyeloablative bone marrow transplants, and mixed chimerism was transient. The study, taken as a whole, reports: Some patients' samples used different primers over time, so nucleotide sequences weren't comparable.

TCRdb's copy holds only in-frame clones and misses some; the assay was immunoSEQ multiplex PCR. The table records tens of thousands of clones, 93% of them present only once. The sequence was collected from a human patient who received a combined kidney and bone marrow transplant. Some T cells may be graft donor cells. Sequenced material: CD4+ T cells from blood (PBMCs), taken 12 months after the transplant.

The CDR3 region is CAWNMGSAGTEAFF. CDR3 DNA: TGTGCCTGGAATATGGGTTCGGCGGGCACTGAAGCTTTCTTT. The J gene is TRBJ1-1, the V gene TRBV30; the D is unclear. Germline CDR1 GTSNPN, CDR2 SVGIG (reference sequence). The CDR3 sequence is 14 residues long. Trimming took 4 bases from V and 4 from J, leaving 16 bases between them.